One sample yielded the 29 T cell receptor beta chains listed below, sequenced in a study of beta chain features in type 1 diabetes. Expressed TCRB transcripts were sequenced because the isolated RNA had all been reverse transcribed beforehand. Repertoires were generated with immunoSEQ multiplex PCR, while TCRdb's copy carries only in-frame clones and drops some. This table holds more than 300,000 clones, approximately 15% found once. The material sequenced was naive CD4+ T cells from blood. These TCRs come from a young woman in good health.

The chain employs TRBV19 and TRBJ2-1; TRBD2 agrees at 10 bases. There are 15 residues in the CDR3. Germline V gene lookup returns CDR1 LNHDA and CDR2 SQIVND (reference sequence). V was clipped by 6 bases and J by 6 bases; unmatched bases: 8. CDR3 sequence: CASRVGPSGSNEQFF. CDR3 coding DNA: TGTGCCAGTAGGGTTGGGCCTAGCGGGAGCAATGAGCAGTTCTTC.

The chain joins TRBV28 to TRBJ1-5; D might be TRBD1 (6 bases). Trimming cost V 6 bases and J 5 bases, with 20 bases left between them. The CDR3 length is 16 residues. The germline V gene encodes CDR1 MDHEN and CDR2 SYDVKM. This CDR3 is CASSPLRGAGDQPQHF. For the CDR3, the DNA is TGTGCCAGCAGCCCATTACGGGGGGCGGGAGATCAGCCCCAGCATTTT.

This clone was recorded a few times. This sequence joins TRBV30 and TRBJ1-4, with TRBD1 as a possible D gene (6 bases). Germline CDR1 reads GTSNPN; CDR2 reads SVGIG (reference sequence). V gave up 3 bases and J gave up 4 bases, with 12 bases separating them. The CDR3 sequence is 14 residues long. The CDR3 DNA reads TGTGCCTGGAGCCTCGGACAGCATAATGAAAAACTGTTTTTT. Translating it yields CAWSLGQHNEKLFF.

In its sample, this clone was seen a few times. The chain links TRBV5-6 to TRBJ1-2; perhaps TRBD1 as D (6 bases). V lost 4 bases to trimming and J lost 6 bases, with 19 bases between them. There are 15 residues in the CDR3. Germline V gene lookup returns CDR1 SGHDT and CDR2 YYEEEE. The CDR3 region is CASSRGVQGRHGYTF. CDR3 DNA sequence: TGTGCCAGCAGCCGGGGGGTCCAGGGGCGCCATGGCTACACCTTC.

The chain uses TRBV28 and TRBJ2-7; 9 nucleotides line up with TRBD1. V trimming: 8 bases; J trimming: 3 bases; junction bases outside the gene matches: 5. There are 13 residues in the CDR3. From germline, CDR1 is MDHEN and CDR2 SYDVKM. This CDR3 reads CASQPGQGYEQYF. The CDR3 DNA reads TGTGCCAGCCAGCCGGGACAGGGCTACGAGCAGTACTTC.

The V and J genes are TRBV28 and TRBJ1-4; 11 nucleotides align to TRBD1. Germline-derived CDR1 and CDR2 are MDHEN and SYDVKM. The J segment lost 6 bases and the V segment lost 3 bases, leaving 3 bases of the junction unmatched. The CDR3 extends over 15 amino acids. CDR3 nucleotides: TGTGCCAGCAGTTTGGGACAGGGGGTACATGAAAAACTGTTTTTT. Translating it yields CASSLGQGVHEKLFF.

The CDR3 coding sequence is TGTGCCAGCAGCTGGTGGCGGGAGGGAAAAGAGACCCAGTACTTC. It specifies CASSWWREGKETQYF. The genes are TRBV7-2 and TRBJ2-5; TRBD2 matches 9 bases. Looked up from germline, CDR1 is SGHTA and CDR2 is FQGNSA. This CDR3 region has 15 residues. J was trimmed by 3 bases and V by 4 bases; bases with no gene match: 6.

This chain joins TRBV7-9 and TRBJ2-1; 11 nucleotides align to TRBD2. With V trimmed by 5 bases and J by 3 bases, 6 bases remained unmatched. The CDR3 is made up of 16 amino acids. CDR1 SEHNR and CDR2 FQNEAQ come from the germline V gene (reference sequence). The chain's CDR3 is CASSPAGTSGYNEQFF. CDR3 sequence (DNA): TGTGCCAGCAGCCCCGCCGGGACTAGCGGCTACAATGAGCAGTTCTTC.

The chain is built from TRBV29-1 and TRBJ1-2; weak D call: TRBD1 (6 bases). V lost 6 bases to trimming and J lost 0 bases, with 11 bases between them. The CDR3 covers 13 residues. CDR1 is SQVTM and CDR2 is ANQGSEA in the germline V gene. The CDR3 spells CSVLRGSNYGYTF. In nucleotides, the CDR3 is TGCAGCGTCCTCAGGGGATCTAACTATGGCTACACCTTC.

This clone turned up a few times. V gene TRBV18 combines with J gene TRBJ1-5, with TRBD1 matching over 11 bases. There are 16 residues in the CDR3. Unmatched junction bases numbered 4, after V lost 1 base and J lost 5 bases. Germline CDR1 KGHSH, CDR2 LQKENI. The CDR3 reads CASSPRTGGADQPQHF. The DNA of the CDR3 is TGTGCCAGCTCACCACGGACAGGGGGCGCGGATCAGCCCCAGCATTTT.

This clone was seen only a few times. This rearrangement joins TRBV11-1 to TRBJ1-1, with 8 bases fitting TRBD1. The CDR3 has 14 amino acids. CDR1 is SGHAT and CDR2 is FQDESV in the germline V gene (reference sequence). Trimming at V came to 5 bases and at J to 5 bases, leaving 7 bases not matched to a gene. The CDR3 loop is CASSPDRAGTEAFF. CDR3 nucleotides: TGTGCCAGCAGCCCGGACAGGGCGGGGACTGAAGCTTTCTTT.

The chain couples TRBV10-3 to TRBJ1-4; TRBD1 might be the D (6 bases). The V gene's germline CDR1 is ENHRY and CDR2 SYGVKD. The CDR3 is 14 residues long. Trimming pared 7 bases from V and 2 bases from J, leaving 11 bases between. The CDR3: CAINEQGTNEKLFF. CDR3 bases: TGTGCCATCAATGAACAGGGCACTAATGAAAAACTGTTTTTT.

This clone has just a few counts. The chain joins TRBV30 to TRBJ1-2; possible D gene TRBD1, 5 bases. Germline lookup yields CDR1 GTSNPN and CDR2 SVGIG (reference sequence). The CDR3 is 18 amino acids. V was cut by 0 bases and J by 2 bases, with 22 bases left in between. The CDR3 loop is CAWSVIRGTVRGNYGYTF. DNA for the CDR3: TGTGCCTGGAGTGTAATTAGGGGCACTGTACGGGGGAACTATGGCTACACCTTC. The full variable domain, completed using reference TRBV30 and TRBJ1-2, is SQTIHQWPATLVQPVGSPLSLECTVEGTSNPNLYWYRQAAGRGLQLLFYSVGIGQISSEVPQNLSASRPQDRQFILSSKKLLLSDSGFYLCAWSVIRGTVRGNYGYTFGSGTRLTVV.

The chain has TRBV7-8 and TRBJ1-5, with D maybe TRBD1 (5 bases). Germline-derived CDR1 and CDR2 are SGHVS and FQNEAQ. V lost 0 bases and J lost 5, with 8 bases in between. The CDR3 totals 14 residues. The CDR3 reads CASSLAPGDQPQHF. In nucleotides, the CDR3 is TGTGCCAGCAGCTTAGCGCCGGGGGATCAGCCCCAGCATTTT.

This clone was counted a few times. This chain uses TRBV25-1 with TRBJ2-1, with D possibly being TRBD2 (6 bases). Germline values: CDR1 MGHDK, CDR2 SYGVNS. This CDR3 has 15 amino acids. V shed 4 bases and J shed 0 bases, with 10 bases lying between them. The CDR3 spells CASSVTGSSYNEQFF. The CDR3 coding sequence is TGTGCCAGCAGTGTAACCGGGAGCTCCTACAATGAGCAGTTCTTC.

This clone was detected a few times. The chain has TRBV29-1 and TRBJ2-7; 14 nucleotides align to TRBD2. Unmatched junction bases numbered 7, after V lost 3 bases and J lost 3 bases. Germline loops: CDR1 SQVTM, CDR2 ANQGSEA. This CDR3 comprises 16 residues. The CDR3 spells CSVDEGLAGDFYEQYF. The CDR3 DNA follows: TGCAGCGTTGATGAGGGACTAGCGGGGGACTTCTACGAGCAGTACTTC.

CDR3 loop: CASSARENTEAFF. The DNA for the CDR3 is TGTGCCAGCAGCGCCCGGGAGAACACTGAAGCTTTCTTT. The chain has TRBV27 and TRBJ1-1; unclear D gene. The CDR3 length is 13 residues. The germline V and J ends were trimmed by 6 bases and 1 base, with 9 bases remaining between them. Germline CDR1 reads MNHEY; CDR2 reads SMNVEV (reference sequence).

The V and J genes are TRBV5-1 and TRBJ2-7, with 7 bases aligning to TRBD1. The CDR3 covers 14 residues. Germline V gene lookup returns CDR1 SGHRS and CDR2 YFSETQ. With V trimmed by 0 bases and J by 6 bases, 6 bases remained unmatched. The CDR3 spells CASSLGDSLGEQYF. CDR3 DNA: TGCGCCAGCAGCTTGGGGGACAGCCTCGGCGAGCAGTACTTC. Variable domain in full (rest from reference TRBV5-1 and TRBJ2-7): KAGVTQTPRYLIKTRGQQVTLSCSPISGHRSVSWYQQTPGQGLQFLFEYFSETQRNKGNFPGRFSGRQFSNSRSEMNVSTLELGDSALYLCASSLGDSLGEQYFGPGTRLTVT.

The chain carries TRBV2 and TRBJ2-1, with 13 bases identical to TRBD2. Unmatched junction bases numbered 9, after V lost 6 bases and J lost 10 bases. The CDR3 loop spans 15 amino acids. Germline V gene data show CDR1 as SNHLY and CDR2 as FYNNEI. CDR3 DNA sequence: TGTGCCAGCAGGCGGACTAGCGGGGGCCTGCCCGAGCAGTTCTTC. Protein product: CASRRTSGGLPEQFF.

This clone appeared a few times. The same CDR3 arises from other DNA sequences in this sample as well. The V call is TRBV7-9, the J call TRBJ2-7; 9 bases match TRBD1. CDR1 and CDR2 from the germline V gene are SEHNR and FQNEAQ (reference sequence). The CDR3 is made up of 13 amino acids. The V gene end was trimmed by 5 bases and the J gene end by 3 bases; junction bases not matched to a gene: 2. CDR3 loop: CASSPGQGYEQYF. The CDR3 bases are TGTGCCAGCAGCCCGGGACAGGGCTACGAGCAGTACTTC.

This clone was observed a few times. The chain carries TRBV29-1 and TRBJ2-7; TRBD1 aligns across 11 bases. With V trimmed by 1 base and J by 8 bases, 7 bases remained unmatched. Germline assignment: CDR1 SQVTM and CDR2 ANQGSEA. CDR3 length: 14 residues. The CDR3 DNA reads TGCAGCGTTGAAGGAGGGACAGGGGGGGTTAAGCAGTACTTC. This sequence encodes CSVEGGTGGVKQYF.

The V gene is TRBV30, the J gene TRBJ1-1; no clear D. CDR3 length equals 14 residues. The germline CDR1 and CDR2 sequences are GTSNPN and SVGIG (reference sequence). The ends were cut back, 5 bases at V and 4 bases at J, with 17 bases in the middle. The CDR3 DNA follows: TGTGCCTGGGAGGCCAACCGGGTTGCCACTGAAGCTTTCTTT. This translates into CAWEANRVATEAFF.

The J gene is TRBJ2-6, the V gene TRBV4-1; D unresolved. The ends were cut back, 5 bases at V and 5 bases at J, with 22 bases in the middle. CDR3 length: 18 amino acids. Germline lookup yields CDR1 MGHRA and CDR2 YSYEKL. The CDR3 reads CASSSSEEPQSRANVLTF. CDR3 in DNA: TGCGCCAGCAGCTCAAGTGAAGAACCACAAAGTCGGGCCAACGTCCTGACTTTC.

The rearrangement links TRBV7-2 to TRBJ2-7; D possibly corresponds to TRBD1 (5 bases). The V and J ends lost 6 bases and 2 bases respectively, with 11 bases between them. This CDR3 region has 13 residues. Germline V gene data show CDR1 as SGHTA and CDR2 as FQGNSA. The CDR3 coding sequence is TGTGCCAGCAGGCAGGGTGGGACCTACGAGCAGTACTTC. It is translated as CASRQGGTYEQYF.

In DNA, the CDR3 is TGCAGCGTGGGAGGACTAGCGGGAACCTACGAGCAGTACTTC. Translated, it gives CSVGGLAGTYEQYF. The rearrangement links TRBV29-1 to TRBJ2-7; TRBD2 matches 12 bases. The ends lost 6 bases at V and 2 bases at J; junction bases unmatched: 5. The germline V gene encodes CDR1 SQVTM and CDR2 ANQGSEA. The CDR3 spans 14 residues.

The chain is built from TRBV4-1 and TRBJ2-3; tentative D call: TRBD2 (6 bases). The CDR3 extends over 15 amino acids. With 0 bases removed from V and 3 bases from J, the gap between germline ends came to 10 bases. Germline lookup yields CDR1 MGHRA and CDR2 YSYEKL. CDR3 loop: CASSQDGRGTDTQYF. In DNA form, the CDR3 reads TGCGCCAGCAGCCAAGACGGACGGGGGACAGATACGCAGTATTTT.

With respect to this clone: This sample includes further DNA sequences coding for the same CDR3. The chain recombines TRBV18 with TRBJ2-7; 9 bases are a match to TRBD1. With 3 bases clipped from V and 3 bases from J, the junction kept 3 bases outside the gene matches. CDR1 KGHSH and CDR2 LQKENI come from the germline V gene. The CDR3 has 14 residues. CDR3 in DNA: TGTGCCAGCTCACCCGGGACAGGGATCTACGAGCAGTACTTC. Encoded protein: CASSPGTGIYEQYF.

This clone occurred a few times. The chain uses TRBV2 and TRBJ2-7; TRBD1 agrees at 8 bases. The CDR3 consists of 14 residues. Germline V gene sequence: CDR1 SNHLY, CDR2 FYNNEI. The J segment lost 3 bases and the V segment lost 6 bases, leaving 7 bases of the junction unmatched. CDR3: CASRLGQADYEQYF. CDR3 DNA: TGTGCCAGCAGGTTGGGACAGGCTGACTACGAGCAGTACTTC.

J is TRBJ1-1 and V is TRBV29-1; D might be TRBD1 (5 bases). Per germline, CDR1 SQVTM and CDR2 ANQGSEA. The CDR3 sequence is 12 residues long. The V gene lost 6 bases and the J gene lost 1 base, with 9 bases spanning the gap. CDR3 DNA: TGCAGCGTCCACAGGCCGAACACTGAAGCTTTCTTT. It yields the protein CSVHRPNTEAFF.